These 27 T cell receptor beta chains originate from one sample sequenced in a study of blood T cell repertoires in COVID-19. The table came from immunoSEQ multiplex PCR; TCRdb's copy has only in-frame clones and leaves some out. Here the sample spans 20,000 or so clones, 89% being singletons. The specimen sequenced was peripheral blood. All receptors come from a human donor in a cohort sampled during active COVID-19.

CDR3 residues: CASSQTGTGLYEQYF. The DNA of the CDR3 is TGCGCCAGCAGCCAAACCGGGACAGGGTTGTACGAGCAGTACTTC. V and J are TRBV4-3 and TRBJ2-7; TRBD1 matches at 9 bases. V was clipped by 2 bases and J by 4 bases; unmatched bases: 6. The CDR3 contains 15 residues. Per germline, CDR1 LGHNA and CDR2 YSLEER.

The V gene is TRBV29-1, the J gene TRBJ2-1; 13 bases are shared with TRBD2. The germline gives CDR1 SQVTM, CDR2 ANQGSEA. V dropped 5 bases and J dropped 7; count of bases not matched to a gene: 2. The CDR3 extends over 13 amino acids. In DNA form, the CDR3 reads TGCAGCGTTAGACTAGCGGGAGGAAATGAGCAGTTCTTC. It is translated as CSVRLAGGNEQFF.

The CDR3 sequence: CASSPNRGGEQYF. CDR3 coding DNA: TGTGCCAGCAGCCCTAACAGGGGAGGCGAGCAGTACTTC. The chain couples TRBV11-3 to TRBJ2-7, with TRBD1 as a possible D gene (7 bases). Trimming left V 5 bases short and J 6 bases short, with 14 bases between. The germline gives CDR1 SGHNT, CDR2 YENEEA. The CDR3 spans 13 residues.

CDR3 in DNA: TGTGCCAGCAGTTTACGCTACGAGCAGTACTTC. Protein product: CASSLRYEQYF. The V and J genes are TRBV28 and TRBJ2-7; D gene unclear. Per germline, CDR1 MDHEN and CDR2 SYDVKM. CDR3 length: 11 residues. Trimming cost V 2 bases and J 3 bases, with 2 bases left between them.

The chain employs TRBV11-3 and TRBJ2-3; TRBD2 matches 7 bases. J lost 5 bases, V lost 3 bases, and 8 bases had no gene match. CDR3 length: 15 amino acids. CDR1 and CDR2 (germline): SGHNT, YENEEA. CDR3 bases: TGTGCCAGCAGCTTGGGGGGGAGGGCCGGAGATACGCAGTATTTT. Translated, it gives CASSLGGRAGDTQYF.

The chain is built from TRBV27 and TRBJ2-1, with D uncertain. Trimming removed 2 bases from V and 4 bases from J, with 15 bases in between. The CDR3 sequence is 16 residues long. Per the germline V gene, CDR1 is MNHEY and CDR2 is SMNVEV (reference sequence). The CDR3 loop reads CASSLSRSGAYNEQFF. The CDR3 DNA reads TGTGCCAGCAGTTTAAGTCGGTCAGGTGCATACAATGAGCAGTTCTTC.

The chain carries TRBV18 and TRBJ1-5, with a possible D match to TRBD1 (6 bases). This CDR3 is 16 amino acids long. The germline gives CDR1 KGHSH, CDR2 LQKENI. The germline V and J ends were trimmed by 4 bases and 0 bases, with 13 bases remaining between them. CDR3 coding DNA: TGTGCCAGCTCACGTCTTAGGACAGATAGCAATCAGCCCCAGCATTTT. It specifies CASSRLRTDSNQPQHF.

The chain has TRBV11-3 and TRBJ2-3, with D perhaps matching TRBD2 (5 bases). This CDR3 contains 14 residues. Germline V CDR1 and CDR2: SGHNT, YENEEA. V gave up 6 bases and J gave up 2 bases, with 12 bases separating them. CDR3 sequence reads: CASSPLASTDTQYF. The DNA of the CDR3 is TGTGCCAGCAGTCCTTTAGCGTCCACAGATACGCAGTATTTT. Together with reference TRBV11-3 and TRBJ2-3, the CDR3 gives the full variable domain: EAGVVQSPRYKIIEKKQPVAFWCNPISGHNTLYWYLQNLGQGPELLIRYENEEAVDDSQLPKDRFSAERLKGVDSTLKIQPAELGDSAVYLCASSPLASTDTQYFGPGTRLTVL.

The chain joins TRBV6-2 or TRBV6-3 to TRBJ1-1, with 7 bases lining up with TRBD1. V lost 4 bases, J lost 1 base, and 3 bases stayed unmatched. This CDR3 spans 14 amino acids. Germline assignment: CDR1 MNHEY and CDR2 SVGEGT. The DNA of the CDR3 is TGTGCCAGCAGTTCCCCAGGGGGGAACACTGAAGCTTTCTTT. As protein: CASSSPGGNTEAFF.

This clone was detected only a few times. The V call is TRBV7-2, the J call TRBJ1-5; no firm D call. V was pared by 5 bases and J by 6 bases, with 11 bases between. The CDR3 extends over 13 amino acids. Germline CDR1 and CDR2: SGHTA and FQGNSA. The CDR3 protein is CASSPGNLQPQHF. The CDR3 DNA reads as TGTGCCAGCAGCCCAGGAAATCTTCAGCCCCAGCATTTT.

This chain connects TRBV7-9 to TRBJ2-1; a possible D gene is TRBD2 (5 bases). The ends were cut back, 1 base at V and 3 bases at J, with 13 bases in the middle. The germline gives CDR1 SEHNR, CDR2 FQNEAQ (reference sequence). The CDR3 sequence is 16 residues long. CDR3 residues: CASSLGRVGGYNEQFF. The CDR3 DNA is TGTGCCAGCAGCTTAGGGCGGGTTGGCGGCTACAATGAGCAGTTCTTC.

This clone was counted between two and nine times. The chain is built from TRBV6-5 and TRBJ2-7, with 9 bases fitting TRBD1. Trimming removed 10 bases from V and 3 bases from J; junction bases left unmatched: 4. Germline CDR1 reads MNHEY; CDR2 reads SVGAGI. This CDR3 is 12 amino acids long. The CDR3 DNA is TGTGCCACCAGGGACAGGGTCTACGAGCAGTACTTC. Translated: CATRDRVYEQYF.

The chain couples TRBV6-6 to TRBJ1-2; 8 positions match TRBD1. The germline V gene has CDR1 MNHNY and CDR2 SVGAGI (reference sequence). The CDR3 consists of 15 residues. The V gene end was trimmed by 2 bases and the J gene end by 2 bases; junction bases not matched to a gene: 4. Here the CDR3 DNA reads TGTGCCAGCAGTTACGGGACAGGCAGGAACTATGGCTACACCTTC. This encodes CASSYGTGRNYGYTF.

This chain joins TRBV5-6 and TRBJ1-4, with a weak D call TRBD1 (5 bases). The CDR3 totals 15 residues. Germline loops: CDR1 SGHDT, CDR2 YYEEEE. V was pared by 3 bases and J by 7 bases, with 16 bases between. The CDR3 protein is CASSYLLRGAEKLFF. The CDR3, as DNA: TGTGCCAGCAGCTATTTACTGCGCGGGGCTGAAAAACTGTTTTTT.

This chain connects TRBV9 to TRBJ1-2; TRBD1 matches at 9 bases. This CDR3 has 14 residues. Germline assignment: CDR1 SGDLS and CDR2 YYNGEE. V was pared by 0 bases and J by 6 bases, with 3 bases of the junction left unmatched. The CDR3 loop reads CASSVVTGGNGYTF. Here the CDR3 DNA reads TGTGCCAGCAGCGTAGTGACAGGGGGAAATGGCTACACCTTC.

V usage is TRBV27 and J usage is TRBJ1-5, with 7 bases matching TRBD1. Germline V gives CDR1 MNHEY, CDR2 SMNVEV (reference sequence). The length of the CDR3 is 14 residues. The ends lost 2 bases at V and 2 bases at J; junction bases unmatched: 0. As DNA, the CDR3 is TGTGCCAGCAGTTTACAGGGGGGCAATCAGCCCCAGCATTTT. Translated: CASSLQGGNQPQHF.

The chain combines TRBV27 with TRBJ1-6; D is possibly TRBD1 (5 bases). The CDR3 sequence is 16 residues long. Trimming cost V 3 bases and J 6 bases, with 15 bases left between them. Germline CDR1 and CDR2: MNHEY and SMNVEV (reference sequence). The CDR3 is CASSFTGVSGNSPLHF. CDR3 DNA: TGTGCCAGCAGTTTCACGGGGGTATCGGGTAATTCACCCCTCCACTTT.

V is TRBV7-2 and J is TRBJ2-2; a weak D match, TRBD2 (5 bases). The V gene's germline CDR1 is SGHTA and CDR2 FQGNSA. The CDR3 is made up of 13 amino acids. V was cut by 4 bases and J by 6 bases, with 9 bases left in between. For the CDR3, the DNA is TGTGCCAGCAGCTCGGGAAGAGCCGGGGAGCTGTTTTTT. Its translation is CASSSGRAGELFF.

In this sample, this clone turned up once. The chain recombines TRBV5-4 with TRBJ1-3, with a tentative D call TRBD1 (6 bases). Trimming removed 4 bases from V and 0 bases from J, with 23 bases in between. Germline V gives CDR1 SGHNT, CDR2 YYREEE (reference sequence). This CDR3 has 19 residues. Here the CDR3 DNA reads TGTGCCAGCAGCCCCGGAGGGGGGGGGACTCACTCCTCTGGAAACACCATATATTTT. Translation gives CASSPGGGGTHSSGNTIYF.

The chain carries TRBV5-1 and TRBJ1-6; TRBD1 might be the D (6 bases). Germline assignment: CDR1 SGHRS and CDR2 YFSETQ. The V end was cut by 1 base, the J end by 5 bases, with 10 bases between. The CDR3 length is 15 residues. The CDR3 coding sequence is TGCGCCAGCAGCTTGAGGACAGAGAATAATTCACCCCTCCACTTT. It translates to CASSLRTENNSPLHF.

The rearrangement links TRBV13 to TRBJ2-3, with 8 nucleotides matching TRBD1. CDR1 PRHDT and CDR2 FYEKMQ come from the germline V gene (reference sequence). The CDR3 loop spans 13 amino acids. V trimming: 5 bases; J trimming: 5 bases; junction bases outside the gene matches: 3. The CDR3 DNA sequence: TGTGCCAGCAGCCTACAGGGGGAAGATACGCAGTATTTT. Its translation: CASSLQGEDTQYF.

The V gene is TRBV5-1, the J gene TRBJ2-7; possibly TRBD1 for D (6 bases). The germline gives CDR1 SGHRS, CDR2 YFSETQ. The ends were cut back, 0 bases at V and 6 bases at J, with 13 bases in the middle. CDR3 length equals 14 residues. The CDR3 DNA sequence: TGCGCCAGCAGCTTGGTGTCAGGGGCAAGCGAGCAGTACTTC. Translating gives CASSLVSGASEQYF.

V and J are TRBV6-5 and TRBJ2-7, with D perhaps TRBD2 (6 bases). The CDR3 has 13 residues. V lost 0 bases and J 6 bases, leaving 9 bases between the germline ends. Germline loops: CDR1 MNHEY, CDR2 SVGAGI. The CDR3 bases are TGTGCCAGCAGTTACTCGAGGGGAGGCGAGCAGTACTTC. Translating gives CASSYSRGGEQYF.

Turning to this clone: Other nucleotide sequences in the sample specify the same CDR3. V is TRBV6-5 and J is TRBJ2-3; 10 nucleotides align to TRBD2. The germline CDR1 and CDR2 sequences are MNHEY and SVGAGI. After removal of 5 bases from V and 0 bases from J, the junction contained 2 bases not matched to a gene. The CDR3 has 15 residues. The CDR3 reads CASSRTSGSTDTQYF. CDR3 bases: TGTGCCAGCAGTCGGACTAGCGGCAGCACAGATACGCAGTATTTT.

The count of this clone is one. The rearrangement joins TRBV6-6 to TRBJ2-7; 8 positions agree with TRBD2. J gave up 3 bases and V 7 bases, and 8 bases lay outside the gene matches. CDR3 length: 14 residues. From germline, CDR1 is MNHNY and CDR2 SVGAGI (reference sequence). CDR3 in amino acids: CASTPREGRYEQYF. CDR3 bases: TGTGCCAGCACCCCCCGGGAGGGCCGCTACGAGCAGTACTTC.

The rearrangement uses TRBV27 and TRBJ1-2; D is uncertain. Germline V gene data show CDR1 as MNHEY and CDR2 as SMNVEV (reference sequence). V gave up 0 bases and J gave up 1 base, with 6 bases separating them. The CDR3 covers 14 residues. The CDR3 sequence: CASSLSGVNYGYTF. The CDR3 DNA sequence: TGTGCCAGCAGTTTATCGGGCGTTAACTATGGCTACACCTTC.

This clone was seen only once. The rearrangement uses TRBV10-3 and TRBJ1-5; D uncertain. The CDR3 is 12 amino acids. The V end lost 2 bases, the J end lost 7 bases, and 6 bases lay between the germline ends. Germline V lookup: CDR1 ENHRY, CDR2 SYGVKD. CDR3 nucleotides: TGTGCCATCAGTGAGAACACCCAGCCCCAGCATTTT. Amino acids: CAISENTQPQHF.